The next 25 T cell receptor beta chains were all read from a single sample in a study of lymphopenia after photon versus proton radiotherapy (dated by TCRdb to about 2019). Libraries were made using the immunoSEQ multiplex PCR assay. TCRdb took over this immuneACCESS table, retaining in-frame rearrangements with V and J assigned. Such tables are incomplete; in checked studies, under half of the missing clones stem from an unresolved V gene, and the remainder is unexplained. This sample comprises 15,000 to 20,000 clones, 88% of them detected only once. The ten largest clones add up to 58% of the sample. The starting material was peripheral blood, obtained from a patient treated with proton-based radiotherapy. These receptors originate from an older woman with cholangiocarcinoma. Some clones in this sample may be carry-over from other donors' samples.

The V gene is TRBV5-1, the J gene TRBJ2-1; D gene uncertain. The CDR3 loop spans 13 amino acids. The germline CDR1 and CDR2 sequences are SGHRS and YFSETQ. Trimming took off 2 bases at V and 7 bases at J, with 10 bases between the two ends. The CDR3 here is CASSLGVGNEQFF. In DNA, the CDR3 is TGCGCCAGCAGCTTAGGAGTGGGGAATGAGCAGTTCTTC.

This clone was counted only a few times. V and J are TRBV6-5 and TRBJ1-2; 7 bases match TRBD1. With 5 bases clipped from V and 0 bases from J, the junction kept 6 bases outside the gene matches. In germline, CDR1 is MNHEY, CDR2 SVGAGI. This CDR3 contains 15 residues. CDR3 residues: CASSRLGQANYGYTF. Written as DNA, the CDR3 is TGTGCCAGCAGTCGCCTCGGACAGGCTAACTATGGCTACACCTTC.

The chain recombines TRBV4-3 with TRBJ2-1, with 8 bases fitting TRBD2. Per the germline V gene, CDR1 is LGHNA and CDR2 is YSLEER. The CDR3 sequence is 19 residues long. The J segment lost 7 bases and the V segment lost 0 bases, leaving 17 bases of the junction unmatched. The CDR3 nucleotides are TGCGCCAGCAGCCAAGATCCCTTAGCCGCAGCGGGAGTTTATAATGAGCAGTTCTTC. This codes for CASSQDPLAAAGVYNEQFF.

The chain combines TRBV29-1 with TRBJ1-3, with a weak D call TRBD1 (5 bases). The CDR3 length is 15 residues. Trimming removed 7 bases from V and 0 bases from J, with 16 bases in between. Looked up from germline, CDR1 is SQVTM and CDR2 is ANQGSEA. The CDR3: CSAGEGPPSGNTIYF. In DNA, the CDR3 is TGCAGCGCCGGGGAGGGGCCACCCTCTGGAAACACCATATATTTT.

The chain employs TRBV5-5 and TRBJ2-1; D unclear. This CDR3 has 15 residues. Trimming pared 3 bases from V and 0 bases from J, leaving 10 bases between. In germline, CDR1 is SGHKS, CDR2 YYEKEE (reference sequence). The chain's CDR3 is CASSSVLSSYNEQFF. CDR3 nucleotides: TGTGCCAGCAGCTCGGTCCTAAGCTCCTACAATGAGCAGTTCTTC.

The J gene is TRBJ2-1, the V gene TRBV9; 8 bases agree with TRBD1. The V segment lost 2 bases and the J segment 8 bases; nucleotides outside the gene matches: 3. The CDR3 spans 13 residues. Germline V gene data show CDR1 as SGDLS and CDR2 as YYNGEE. In DNA, the CDR3 is TGTGCCAGCAGCGTCGGACAGGGCGATGAGCAGTTCTTC. It codes for CASSVGQGDEQFF. Using reference TRBV9 and TRBJ2-1 for the parts outside the CDR3, the full variable domain is DSGVTQTPKHLITATGQRVTLRCSPRSGDLSVYWYQQSLDQGLQFLIQYYNGEERAKGNILERFSAQQFPDLHSELNLSSLELGDSALYFCASSVGQGDEQFFGPGTRLTVL.

The CDR3 reads CAISDRDRVPFNYGYTF. The CDR3 nucleotides read TGTGCCATCAGTGATAGGGACAGGGTCCCCTTTAACTATGGCTACACCTTC. The chain uses TRBV10-3 and TRBJ1-2, with 9 bases identical to TRBD1. Germline V gene data show CDR1 as ENHRY and CDR2 as SYGVKD. The CDR3 runs to 17 residues. With V trimmed by 3 bases and J by 1 base, 9 bases remained unmatched.

The chain recombines TRBV7-9 with TRBJ1-5; D unresolved. Trimming took off 5 bases at V and 2 bases at J, with 22 bases between the two ends. Germline lookup yields CDR1 SEHNR and CDR2 FQNEAQ (reference sequence). The CDR3 covers 18 residues. The CDR3 reads CASSPIPAGSIGNQPQHF. CDR3 bases: TGTGCCAGCAGCCCCATTCCGGCCGGAAGTATTGGCAATCAGCCCCAGCATTTT.

V gene TRBV6-1 combines with J gene TRBJ2-3; possible D gene TRBD1, 6 bases. The CDR3 sequence is 16 residues long. Trimming removed 0 bases at V and 6 bases at J, with 16 bases between. The V gene's germline CDR1 is MNHNS and CDR2 SASEGT. The CDR3 loop reads CASSEAGAGAVDTQYF. CDR3 nucleotides: TGTGCCAGCAGTGAAGCGGGGGCCGGCGCTGTCGATACGCAGTATTTT.

J is TRBJ2-3 and V is TRBV19, with D maybe TRBD1 (6 bases). Germline CDR1 is LNHDA and CDR2 is SQIVND (reference sequence). This CDR3 region has 13 residues. V was shortened by 5 bases and J by 10 bases, with 16 bases between the two germline ends. The DNA for the CDR3 is TGTGCCAGTAGTTTCGGCCAGACAGGCCCGCAGTATTTT. This translates into CASSFGQTGPQYF.

The V and J genes are TRBV29-1 and TRBJ2-3, with 13 positions matching TRBD2. J was trimmed by 0 bases and V by 1 base; bases with no gene match: 1. This CDR3 is built from 16 residues. Germline V gene sequence: CDR1 SQVTM, CDR2 ANQGSEA. DNA for the CDR3: TGCAGCGTTGAAGGGACTAGCGGGAGTAGCACAGATACGCAGTATTTT. Translated, it gives CSVEGTSGSSTDTQYF.

The chain is built from TRBV4-2 and TRBJ2-2, with unresolved D. The V gene's germline CDR1 is LGHNA and CDR2 YNFKEQ. The CDR3 loop spans 16 amino acids. V was pared by 0 bases and J by 6 bases, with 14 bases between. CDR3 DNA sequence: TGTGCCAGCAGCCAAGACGGCGGAAGTTTTGCCGGGGAGCTGTTTTTT. Residues: CASSQDGGSFAGELFF.

The CDR3 is CATSRDGRGYTEAFF. In nucleotides, the CDR3 is TGTGCCACCAGCAGAGATGGACGGGGATACACTGAAGCTTTCTTT. The chain couples TRBV15 to TRBJ1-1; D remains unclear. Germline V lookup: CDR1 LNHNV, CDR2 YYDKDF (reference sequence). The germline V and J ends were trimmed by 0 bases and 3 bases, with 11 bases remaining between them. CDR3 length: 15 residues.

The CDR3 spells CASSPLGQQETQYF. The CDR3 DNA sequence: TGTGCCAGCTCACCATTAGGACAGCAAGAGACCCAGTACTTC. The rearrangement uses TRBV18 and TRBJ2-5, with D possibly matching TRBD1 (6 bases). This CDR3 has 14 residues. The germline CDR1 and CDR2 sequences are KGHSH and LQKENI. Trimming took off 2 bases at V and 2 bases at J, with 9 bases between the two ends.

The V gene is TRBV11-3, the J gene TRBJ1-2; 9 bases map to TRBD1. Germline V gene sequence: CDR1 SGHNT, CDR2 YENEEA. CDR3 size: 13 residues. The V segment lost 1 base and the J segment 8 bases; nucleotides outside the gene matches: 2. The CDR3 nucleotides read TGTGCCAGCAGCTTAGGGGACAGGGACGGCTACACCTTC. Translated: CASSLGDRDGYTF.

CDR3 sequence: CASSLGRGVAGYTF. The CDR3 region has the DNA TGTGCCAGCAGCTTAGGGAGGGGGGTCGCTGGCTACACCTTC. The chain has TRBV7-9 and TRBJ1-2, with D tentatively TRBD1 (6 bases). Germline assignment: CDR1 SEHNR and CDR2 FQNEAQ (reference sequence). The CDR3 covers 14 residues. Trimming shortened V by 1 base and J by 7 bases, and 13 bases separated the two germline ends. The variable domain in full, completed from reference TRBV7-9 and TRBJ1-2, reads DTGVSQNPRHKITKRGQNVTFRCDPISEHNRLYWYRQTLGQGPEFLTYFQNEAQLEKSRLLSDRFSAERPKGSFSTLEIQRTEQGDSAMYLCASSLGRGVAGYTFGSGTRLTVV.

The chain is built from TRBV5-1 and TRBJ2-1; TRBD2 aligns across 8 bases. The germline gives CDR1 SGHRS, CDR2 YFSETQ. The CDR3 runs to 15 residues. The ends lost 2 bases at V and 1 base at J; junction bases unmatched: 2. The chain's CDR3 is CASSLGLASYNEQFF. DNA for the CDR3: TGCGCCAGCAGCTTAGGACTAGCTTCCTACAATGAGCAGTTCTTC.

The genes are TRBV2 and TRBJ2-5; a possible D gene is TRBD1 (8 bases). The CDR3 consists of 17 residues. Germline V gene lookup returns CDR1 SNHLY and CDR2 FYNNEI. V was trimmed by 6 bases and J by 4 bases, leaving 24 bases between them. CDR3 DNA sequence: TGTGCCAGCAGCGTACCACAGGGGGGGAAGGTAGGAGAGACCCAGTACTTC. Translated, it gives CASSVPQGGKVGETQYF.

The chain links TRBV7-2 to TRBJ1-5, with a possible D match to TRBD1 (6 bases). The CDR3 totals 16 residues. Looked up from germline, CDR1 is SGHTA and CDR2 is FQGNSA. V was shortened by 5 bases and J by 3 bases, with 17 bases between the two germline ends. The DNA for the CDR3 is TGTGCCAGCAGCGAACAGACGGGACACCTCAATCAGCCCCAGCATTTT. Its translation: CASSEQTGHLNQPQHF.

The chain employs TRBV30 and TRBJ2-4; no clear D. The ends were cut back, 1 base at V and 0 bases at J, with 10 bases in the middle. CDR3 length: 15 residues. Germline assignment: CDR1 GTSNPN and CDR2 SVGIG (reference sequence). The chain's CDR3 is CAWSALDLAKNIQYF. CDR3 nucleotide sequence: TGTGCCTGGAGTGCTCTTGATTTAGCCAAAAACATTCAGTACTTC.

This chain links TRBV5-4 with TRBJ2-3; D is tentatively TRBD1 or TRBD2 (6 bases each). The CDR3 is 15 residues long. Germline V gene sequence: CDR1 SGHNT, CDR2 YYREEE (reference sequence). V was cut by 1 base and J by 4 bases, with 13 bases left in between. The CDR3 region has the DNA TGTGCCAGCAGCTTGAGGGCAGGGGAGGCAGATACGCAGTATTTT. Its protein product is CASSLRAGEADTQYF.

The V call is TRBV27, the J call TRBJ2-5, with 9 bases matching TRBD2. This CDR3 comprises 14 residues. CDR1 and CDR2 from the germline V gene are MNHEY and SMNVEV (reference sequence). With 5 bases clipped from V and 6 bases from J, the junction kept 7 bases outside the gene matches. The CDR3 is CASSPGLAGQTQYF. CDR3 sequence (DNA): TGTGCCAGCAGTCCGGGACTAGCAGGCCAGACCCAGTACTTC.

The chain recombines TRBV7-2 with TRBJ1-2; D gene unclear. V lost 2 bases to trimming and J lost 7 bases, with 8 bases between them. Germline values: CDR1 SGHTA, CDR2 FQGNSA. This CDR3 is built from 12 residues. Written as DNA, the CDR3 is TGTGCCAGCAGCTTATATTTAACTGGCTACACCTTC. This codes for CASSLYLTGYTF.

This clone was counted only a few times. The chain couples TRBV5-1 to TRBJ2-7; D is unresolved. CDR3 length: 12 amino acids. CDR1 is SGHRS and CDR2 is YFSETQ in the germline V gene. Deletions cut 4 bases from V and 0 bases from J, with 5 bases between. The CDR3 sequence: CASSASSYEQYF. In nucleotides, the CDR3 is TGCGCCAGCAGCGCTAGCTCCTACGAGCAGTACTTC.

This sequence joins TRBV11-3 and TRBJ2-1; the D is unclear. Trimming pared 4 bases from V and 7 bases from J, leaving 11 bases between. This CDR3 region has 13 residues. Germline V gene sequence: CDR1 SGHNT, CDR2 YENEEA. CDR3 nucleotide sequence: TGTGCCAGCAGCTATAACGTGGGGAATGAGCAGTTCTTC. Amino acids: CASSYNVGNEQFF.